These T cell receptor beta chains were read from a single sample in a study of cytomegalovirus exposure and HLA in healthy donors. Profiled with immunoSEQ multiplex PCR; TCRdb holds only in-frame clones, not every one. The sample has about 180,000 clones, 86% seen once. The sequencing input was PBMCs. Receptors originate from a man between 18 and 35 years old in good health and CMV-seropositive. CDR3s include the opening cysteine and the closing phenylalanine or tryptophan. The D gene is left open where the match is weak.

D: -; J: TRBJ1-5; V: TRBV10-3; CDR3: CAISEQGIDQPQHF
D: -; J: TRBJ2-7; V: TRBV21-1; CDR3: CASSKARAQLYEQYF
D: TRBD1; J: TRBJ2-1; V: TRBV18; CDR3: CASSPEGTGRSYNEQFF
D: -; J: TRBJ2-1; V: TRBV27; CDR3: CASSRQGSYNEQFF
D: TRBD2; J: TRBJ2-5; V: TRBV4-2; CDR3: CASSQDSGGSVETQYF
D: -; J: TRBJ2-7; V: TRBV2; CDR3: CASSEDSYTEQYF
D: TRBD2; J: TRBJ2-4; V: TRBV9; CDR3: CASSAAGGAGNIQYF
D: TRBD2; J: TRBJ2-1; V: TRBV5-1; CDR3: CASSLGSGGKEQFF
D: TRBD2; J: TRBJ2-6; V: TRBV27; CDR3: CASSLAGGMPGANVLTF
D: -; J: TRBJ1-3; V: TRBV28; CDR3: CASSLPSQQRTIYF
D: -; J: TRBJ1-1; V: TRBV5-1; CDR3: CASSLEQGTSGGKAFF
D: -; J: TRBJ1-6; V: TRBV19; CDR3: CASTGNPSSYNSPLHF
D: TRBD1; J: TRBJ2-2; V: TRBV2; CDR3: CASSFRTGLRSGELFF
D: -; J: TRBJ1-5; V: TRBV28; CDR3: CASSSGVSNQPQHF
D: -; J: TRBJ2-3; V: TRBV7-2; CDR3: CASSIGLFTDTQYF
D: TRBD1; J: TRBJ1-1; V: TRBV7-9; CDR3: CASSSISDRVGGAFF
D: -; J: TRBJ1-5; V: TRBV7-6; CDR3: CASSPGLAQPQHF
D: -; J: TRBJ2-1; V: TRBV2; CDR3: CASSERLALGGGEQFF
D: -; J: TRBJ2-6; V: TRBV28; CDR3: CASSLISSSGANVLTF
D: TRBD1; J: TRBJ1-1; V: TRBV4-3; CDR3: CASSQDHGQGLRLEAFF
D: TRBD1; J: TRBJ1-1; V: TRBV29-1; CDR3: CSVEGNRGAFF
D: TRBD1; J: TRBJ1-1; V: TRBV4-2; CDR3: CASSPKDRGNTEAFF
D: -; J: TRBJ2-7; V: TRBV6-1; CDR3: CASVGGRRASLGYF
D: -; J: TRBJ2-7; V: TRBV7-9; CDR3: CASSPRGPYEQYF
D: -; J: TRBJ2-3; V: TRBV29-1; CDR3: CSVEGGRGSDTQYF
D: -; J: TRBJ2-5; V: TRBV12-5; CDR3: CASGFRGPETQYF
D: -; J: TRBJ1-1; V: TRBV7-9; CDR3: CASSPTVLNTEAFF
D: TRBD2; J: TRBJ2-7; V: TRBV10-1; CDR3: CASSASDGQTSGSPHEQYF
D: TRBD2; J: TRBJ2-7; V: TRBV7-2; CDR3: CASSLALAGGEQYF
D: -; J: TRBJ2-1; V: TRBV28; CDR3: CASSSSGASYNEQFF
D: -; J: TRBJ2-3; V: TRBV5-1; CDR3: CASSLASIGSSDTQYF
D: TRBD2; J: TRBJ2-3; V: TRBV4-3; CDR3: CASSQDMASGGGDTQYF
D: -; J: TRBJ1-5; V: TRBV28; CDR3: CASSLGEPQHF
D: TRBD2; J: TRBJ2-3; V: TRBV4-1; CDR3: CARGRAQETDTQYF
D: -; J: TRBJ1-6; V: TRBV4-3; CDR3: CASSQDSGQNSPLHF